This T cell receptor beta chain originates from a study of molecular identifiers for immune sequencing clone quantification. Study results and caveats: Roughly 940,000 naive cells reportedly did not prevent detection of spiked Jurkat TCR RNA from one cell. Clones above 20 RNA copies held over 97% of effector molecules, under 1% in naive cells.

CD8+CD4-CCR7+CD45RA+ sorting gave the naive CD8 T cells. The CDR3 has 15 residues. The germline V and J ends were trimmed by 2 bases and 4 bases, with 13 bases remaining between them. Using its own MiXCR run on the PCR reads, TCRdb lists one record per CDR3 protein. The sample has approximately 630,000 distinct CDR3 sequences, approximately 24% seen once. At least ten counts were recorded for this clonotype. Its antigen remains unidentified. The chain couples TRBV12-3 or TRBV12-4 to TRBJ2-3; D unclear. The sequence derives from a human donor in good health. Some libraries in this study had Jurkat cell RNA spiked in. The sequencing sample was made of naive CD8+ T cells from blood, with Jurkat cell RNA spiked in. Described subset: FACS-sorted CD8+CD4-CCR7+CD45RA+ naive T cells. This CDR3 reads CASSLFRSASDTQYF. The CDR3 region has the DNA TGTGCCAGCAGTTTATTTAGGAGTGCGTCAGATACGCAGTATTTT.